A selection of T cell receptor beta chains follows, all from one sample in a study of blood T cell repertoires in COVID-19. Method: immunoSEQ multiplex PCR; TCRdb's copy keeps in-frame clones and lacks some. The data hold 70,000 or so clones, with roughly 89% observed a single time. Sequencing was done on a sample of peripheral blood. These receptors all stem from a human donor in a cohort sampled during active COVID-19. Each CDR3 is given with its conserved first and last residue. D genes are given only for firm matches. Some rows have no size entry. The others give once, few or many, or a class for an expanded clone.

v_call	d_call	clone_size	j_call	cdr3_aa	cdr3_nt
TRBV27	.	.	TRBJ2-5	CASSSVGGRQTQYF	TGTGCCAGCAGTTCAGTGGGGGGGCGGCAGACCCAGTACTTC
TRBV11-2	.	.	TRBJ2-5	CASSFPGLPETQYF	TGTGCCAGCAGCTTTCCGGGACTCCCAGAGACCCAGTACTTC
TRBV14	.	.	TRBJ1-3	CASSPRSPSGNTIYF	TGTGCCAGCAGCCCGAGGTCTCCCTCTGGAAACACCATATATTTT
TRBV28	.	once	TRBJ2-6	CAISGTGFRTSGANVLTF	TGTGCCATCAGTGGCACAGGGTTTAGGACCTCTGGGGCCAACGTCCTGACTTTC
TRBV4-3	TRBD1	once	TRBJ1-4	CASSLEPRGQGEEKLFF	TGCGCCAGCAGCCTCGAGCCCCGAGGACAGGGGGAGGAAAAACTGTTTTTT
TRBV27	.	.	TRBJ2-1	CASSLWPLNEQFF	TGTGCCAGCAGTTTATGGCCTCTCAATGAGCAGTTCTTC
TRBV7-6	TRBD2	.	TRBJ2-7	CASSLGPGGEQYF	TGTGCCAGCAGCTTAGGTCCCGGGGGGGAGCAGTACTTC
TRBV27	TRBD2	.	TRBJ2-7	CASSYRGGSHEQYF	TGTGCCAGCAGTTACCGGGGGGGGAGCCACGAGCAGTACTTC
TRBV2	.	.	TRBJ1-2	CASRDMTTGHGYTF	TGTGCCAGCAGGGATATGACGACAGGACATGGCTACACCTTC
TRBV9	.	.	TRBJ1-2	CASSARWQDGYTF	TGTGCCAGCAGCGCCAGGTGGCAGGATGGCTACACCTTC
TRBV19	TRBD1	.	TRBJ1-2	CASSLQGAVQGYTF	TGTGCCAGTAGTCTACAGGGGGCAGTACAGGGCTACACCTTC
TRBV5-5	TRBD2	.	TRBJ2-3	CASSPGTSGGPDTQYF	TGTGCCAGCAGCCCGGGGACTAGCGGGGGGCCAGATACGCAGTATTTT
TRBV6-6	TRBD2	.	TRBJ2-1	CASSYVAGGFYNEQFF	TGTGCCAGCAGTTACGTAGCGGGGGGTTTCTACAATGAGCAGTTCTTC
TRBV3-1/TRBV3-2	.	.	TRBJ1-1	CASSQVEGNTEAFF	TGTGCCAGCAGCCAAGTGGAGGGGAACACTGAAGCTTTCTTT
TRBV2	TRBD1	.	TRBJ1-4	CASRSPTTGGNEKLFF	TGTGCCAGCCGGTCCCCAACCACAGGGGGTAATGAAAAACTGTTTTTT
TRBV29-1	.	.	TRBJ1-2	CSVEAEGGYGYTF	TGCAGCGTTGAGGCGGAGGGTGGCTATGGCTACACCTTC
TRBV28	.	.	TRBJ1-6	CASTYPGGTSPLHF	TGTGCCAGCACCTACCCCGGCGGGACCTCACCCCTCCACTTT
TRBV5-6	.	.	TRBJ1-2	CASSLNTRGYGYTF	TGTGCCAGCAGCTTGAACACCAGAGGCTATGGCTACACCTTC
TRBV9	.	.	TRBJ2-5	CASSQTSGDQETQYF	TGTGCCAGCAGCCAAACTTCGGGGGACCAAGAGACCCAGTACTTC
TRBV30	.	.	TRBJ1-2	CAWSVRSAGYGYTF	TGTGCCTGGAGTGTGAGATCAGCGGGCTATGGCTACACCTTC
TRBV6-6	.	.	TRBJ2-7	CASSLEGHEQYF	TGTGCCAGCAGCCTTGAGGGCCACGAGCAGTACTTC
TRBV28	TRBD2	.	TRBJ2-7	CASSLGPSGGFRGPYEQYF	TGTGCCAGCAGTTTAGGGCCTAGCGGGGGATTCCGGGGGCCCTACGAGCAGTACTTC
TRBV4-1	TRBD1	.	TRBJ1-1	CASSLQGDTEAFF	TGCGCCAGCAGCCTTCAGGGGGACACTGAAGCTTTCTTT
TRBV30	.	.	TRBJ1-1	CAWNAPQRAEAFF	TGTGCCTGGAATGCCCCACAGAGGGCTGAAGCTTTCTTT
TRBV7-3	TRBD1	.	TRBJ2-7	CASSPGTGTYEQYF	TGTGCCAGCAGCCCCGGGACAGGGACCTACGAGCAGTACTTC
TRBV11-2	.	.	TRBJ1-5	CASSLDQGYSQPQHF	TGTGCCAGCAGCTTAGACCAGGGATACAGTCAGCCCCAGCATTTT
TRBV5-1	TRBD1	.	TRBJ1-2	CASSSRGVSYGYTF	TGCGCCAGCAGCTCCAGGGGGGTATCCTATGGCTACACCTTC
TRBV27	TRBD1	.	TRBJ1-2	CASSFGQDYGYTF	TGTGCCAGCAGTTTTGGACAGGACTATGGCTACACCTTC
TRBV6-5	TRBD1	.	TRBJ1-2	CASDPGQGNYGYTF	TGTGCCAGCGACCCGGGACAGGGGAACTATGGCTACACCTTC
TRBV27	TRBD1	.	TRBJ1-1	CASGDRGTEAFF	TGTGCCAGCGGAGACAGGGGCACTGAAGCTTTCTTT
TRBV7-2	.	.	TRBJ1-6	CASSLDGSYNSPLHF	TGTGCCAGCAGCTTAGACGGTTCTTATAATTCACCCCTCCACTTT
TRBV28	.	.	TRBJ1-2	CASSVQGRGYTF	TGTGCCAGCAGCGTACAGGGCCGTGGCTACACCTTC
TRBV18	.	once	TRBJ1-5	CASSPPGRGENQPQHF	TGTGCCAGCTCACCACCAGGCAGGGGAGAGAATCAGCCCCAGCATTTT
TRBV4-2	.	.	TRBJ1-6	CASSQESRGTTGPLHF	TGTGCCAGCAGCCAAGAGAGTCGGGGGACGACGGGGCCCCTCCACTTT
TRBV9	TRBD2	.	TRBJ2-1	CASSVDGGAGNEQFF	TGTGCCAGCAGCGTAGACGGGGGGGCCGGCAATGAGCAGTTCTTC
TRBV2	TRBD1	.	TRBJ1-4	CASTTTGTGTFSNEKLFF	TGTGCCAGCACTACAACCGGGACAGGGACTTTTTCTAATGAAAAACTGTTTTTT
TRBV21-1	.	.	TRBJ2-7	CASNRQGAPYEQYF	TGTGCCAGCAACCGACAGGGGGCCCCCTACGAGCAGTACTTC
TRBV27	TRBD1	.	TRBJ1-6	CASSPGTGAEPTSPLHF	TGTGCCAGCAGTCCCGGGACAGGAGCAGAGCCCACTTCACCCCTCCACTTT
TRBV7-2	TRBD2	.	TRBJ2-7	CASSLEAGGPYEQYF	TGTGCCAGCAGCTTAGAGGCGGGGGGGCCCTACGAGCAGTACTTC
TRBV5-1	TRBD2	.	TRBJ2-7	CASSLGGGGPYEQYF	TGCGCCAGCAGCTTGGGCGGGGGGGGACCCTACGAGCAGTACTTC
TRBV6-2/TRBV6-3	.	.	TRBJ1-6	CASSPHHESSYNSPLHF	TGTGCCAGCAGTCCACATCACGAAAGCTCCTATAATTCACCCCTCCACTTT
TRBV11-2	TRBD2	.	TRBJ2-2	CASSFRAPGGTGELFF	TGTGCCAGCAGCTTCCGGGCTCCGGGGGGCACCGGGGAGCTGTTTTTT
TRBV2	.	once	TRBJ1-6	CASTIRGGGSPLHF	TGTGCCAGCACCATCCGGGGGGGAGGATCACCCCTCCACTTT
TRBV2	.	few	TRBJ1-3	CAGGGNTIYF	TGTGCCGGGGGGGGAAACACCATATATTTT
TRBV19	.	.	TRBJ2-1	CARLEPYRYNEQFF	TGTGCCAGACTCGAACCGTACCGTTACAATGAGCAGTTCTTC
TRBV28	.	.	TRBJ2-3	CASSLEGGASADTQYF	TGTGCCAGCAGCCTGGAAGGAGGCGCATCAGCAGATACGCAGTATTTT
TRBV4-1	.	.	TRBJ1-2	CASSQESLGGYTF	TGCGCCAGCAGCCAAGAAAGCCTTGGTGGCTACACCTTC
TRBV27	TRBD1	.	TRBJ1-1	CASSSQRHRGEAFF	TGTGCCAGCAGTTCACAAAGACACAGGGGGGAAGCTTTCTTT
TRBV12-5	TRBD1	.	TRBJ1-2	CASGLYRGDGYTF	TGTGCTAGTGGTTTGTACAGGGGCGATGGCTACACCTTC
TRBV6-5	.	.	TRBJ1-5	CASSLSSNQPQHF	TGTGCCAGCAGTTTATCTAGCAATCAGCCCCAGCATTTT